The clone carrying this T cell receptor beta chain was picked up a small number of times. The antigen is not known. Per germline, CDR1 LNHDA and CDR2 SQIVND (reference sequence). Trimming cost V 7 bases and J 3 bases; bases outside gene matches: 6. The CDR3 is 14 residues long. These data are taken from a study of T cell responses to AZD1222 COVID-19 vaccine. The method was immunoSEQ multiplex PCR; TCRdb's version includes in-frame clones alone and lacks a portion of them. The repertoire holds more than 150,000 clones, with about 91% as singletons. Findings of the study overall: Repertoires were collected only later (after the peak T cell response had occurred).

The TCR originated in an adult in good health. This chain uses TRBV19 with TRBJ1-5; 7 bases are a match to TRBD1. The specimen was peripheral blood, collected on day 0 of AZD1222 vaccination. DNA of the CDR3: TGTGCCAGTAAGGGGGGACAGAACAATCAGCCCCAGCATTTT. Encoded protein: CASKGGQNNQPQHF.